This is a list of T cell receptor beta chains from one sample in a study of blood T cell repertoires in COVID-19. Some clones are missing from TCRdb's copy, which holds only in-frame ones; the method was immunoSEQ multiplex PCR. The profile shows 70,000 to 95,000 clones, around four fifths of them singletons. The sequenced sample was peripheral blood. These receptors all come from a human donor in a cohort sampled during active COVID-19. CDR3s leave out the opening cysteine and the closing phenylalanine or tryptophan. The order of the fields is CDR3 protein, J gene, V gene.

ASSLRQQVPYEQY | TRBJ2-7 | TRBV5-1
ASSLWGWRGPGEQF | TRBJ2-1 | TRBV7-9
ASSDYRDKPSYEQY | TRBJ2-7 | TRBV6-1
ASSSPLGGNRLGRRNEQF | TRBJ2-1 | TRBV28
ASSDSDRRNTEAF | TRBJ1-1 | TRBV10-1
ASSDISGNTIY | TRBJ1-3 | TRBV6-6
ASSLVGRVGANEQF | TRBJ2-1 | TRBV5-1
ASSPKTGTGMYEQY | TRBJ2-7 | TRBV18
ASSLEQGLWNEQF | TRBJ2-1 | TRBV7-2
ASSSPGRTEAF | TRBJ1-1 | TRBV7-3
ASSPPESYGTEAF | TRBJ1-1 | TRBV18
ASSETGGDYTEAF | TRBJ1-1 | TRBV2
ASSRGGGRSGANVLT | TRBJ2-6 | TRBV7-2
ASSEYRGRGEQY | TRBJ2-7 | TRBV2
ASSDTGGAYDGYT | TRBJ1-2 | TRBV5-1
ASSLGVGKGADRNEQF | TRBJ2-1 | TRBV5-8
ASSPQGGEQY | TRBJ2-7 | TRBV5-1
ASREQGFPNTGELF | TRBJ2-2 | TRBV6-4
ASSRGLYNEQF | TRBJ2-1 | TRBV6-5
ASSIVGTGGEKLF | TRBJ1-4 | TRBV19
ASSLGSDQPQH | TRBJ1-5 | TRBV7-2
ASSEQWWFKSGGQPQH | TRBJ1-5 | TRBV6-1
ASSEDATGGTQPQH | TRBJ1-5 | TRBV2
ASGGVNTEAF | TRBJ1-1 | TRBV27
ASRGGRGDRYDEQF | TRBJ2-1 | TRBV4-1
AWSEWTGPTYNSPLH | TRBJ1-6 | TRBV30
ASSIDHGRGFQETQY | TRBJ2-5 | TRBV19
ASSIQGAGYYEQY | TRBJ2-7 | TRBV19
ASSKLAALTDTQY | TRBJ2-3 | TRBV5-1
ASSLATRASGPYGYT | TRBJ1-2 | TRBV7-2
ASSDQTGRNRYT | TRBJ1-2 | TRBV19
ASSLRGTDTGELF | TRBJ2-2 | TRBV7-3
ASSYSISYEQY | TRBJ2-7 | TRBV6-5
ASSPKTGMNTEAF | TRBJ1-1 | TRBV18
ASGLGQAEGDTQY | TRBJ2-3 | TRBV12-5
ASSGHMEAF | TRBJ1-1 | TRBV11-2
ATSGSMGQPNTGELF | TRBJ2-2 | TRBV15
ASSLGGSTNYGYT | TRBJ1-2 | TRBV5-1
ASSPGFLMNTEAF | TRBJ1-1 | TRBV14
ASSSWLAENEQF | TRBJ2-1 | TRBV3-1/TRBV3-2
ASSAQGGANEKLF | TRBJ1-4 | TRBV27
AWTSGGAGSYNEQF | TRBJ2-1 | TRBV30
ASSLAGTVGTEAF | TRBJ1-1 | TRBV5-1